The 16 T cell receptor beta chains below were found in one sample sequenced in a study of blood T cell repertoires in COVID-19. Clones were sequenced by immunoSEQ multiplex PCR, and TCRdb holds only the in-frame ones, with some missing. Seen here are roughly 230,000 clones, 82% observed once, and the top ten hold approximately 3.6%. Sequenced material: PBMCs or T cells enriched from blood (not recorded which). The receptors shown here come from a woman aged 55-70 years who had recovered from COVID-19.

The CDR3 DNA is TGTGCCAGTAGTATGCGACGGGGTAATGAAAAACTGTTTTTT. It encodes CASSMRRGNEKLFF. This chain connects TRBV19 to TRBJ1-4; no firm D call. V was pared by 3 bases and J by 4 bases, with 9 bases between. Per the germline V gene, CDR1 is LNHDA and CDR2 is SQIVND (reference sequence). The CDR3 runs to 14 residues.

V and J are TRBV19 and TRBJ2-2; 8 nucleotides agree with TRBD2. There are 16 residues in the CDR3. Trimming took 1 base from V and 3 from J; bases not matched to a gene: 4. Germline-derived CDR1 and CDR2 are LNHDA and SQIVND (reference sequence). The CDR3 loop reads CASSIGDGRDTGELFF. The CDR3 nucleotides are TGTGCCAGTAGTATAGGGGACGGGAGGGACACCGGGGAGCTGTTTTTT.

The chain combines TRBV12-5 with TRBJ2-6; D call uncertain. Trimming removed 3 bases from V and 1 base from J, with 7 bases in between. Germline loops: CDR1 LGHNT, CDR2 FRNRAP. The CDR3 extends over 15 amino acids. CDR3 amino acids: CASGFSGSGANVLTF. The CDR3 DNA reads as TGTGCTAGTGGTTTCTCCGGTTCTGGGGCCAACGTCCTGACTTTC.

The chain employs TRBV25-1 and TRBJ1-4; D is uncertain. V was pared by 1 base and J by 8 bases, with 11 bases between. Per germline, CDR1 MGHDK and CDR2 SYGVNS. The length of the CDR3 is 14 residues. The CDR3 bases are TGTGCCAGCAGTGAATCCGGAGAGATAGAAAAACTGTTTTTT. It translates to CASSESGEIEKLFF.

The CDR3 bases are TGTGCCAGCAGCTTCACAGGGGCCCTCGGGGAGACCCAGTACTTC. Its protein is CASSFTGALGETQYF. This rearrangement joins TRBV9 to TRBJ2-5, with 7 bases matching TRBD1. Germline V CDR1 and CDR2: SGDLS, YYNGEE. Losses at the gene ends were 4 bases for V and 5 bases for J; bases not matched to a gene: 11. This CDR3 is 15 amino acids long.

The chain links TRBV11-2 to TRBJ2-7; 8 nucleotides line up with TRBD1. J was trimmed by 3 bases and V by 0 bases; bases with no gene match: 1. The CDR3 covers 14 residues. Germline V gene data show CDR1 as SGHAT and CDR2 as FQNNGV. The CDR3 region has the DNA TGTGCCAGCAGCTTAGAACAGGGGGGCTACGAGCAGTACTTC. The encoded protein is CASSLEQGGYEQYF.

The chain is built from TRBV19 and TRBJ1-4, with D tentatively TRBD1 (5 bases). The CDR3 is made up of 12 amino acids. Trimming pared 10 bases from V and 8 bases from J, leaving 14 bases between. Germline assignment: CDR1 LNHDA and CDR2 SQIVND (reference sequence). CDR3 sequence: CATAGGGEKLFF. CDR3 coding DNA: TGTGCCACGGCGGGGGGAGGCGAAAAACTGTTTTTT. Filled out from reference TRBV19 and TRBJ1-4, the complete variable domain reads DGGITQSPKYLFRKEGQNVTLSCEQNLNHDAMYWYRQDPGQGLRLIYYSQIVNDFQKGDIAEGYSVSREKKESFPLTVTSAQKNPTAFYLCATAGGGEKLFFGSGTQLSVL.

J is TRBJ2-5 and V is TRBV3-1 (or the pseudogene TRBV3-2); possibly TRBD2 for D (6 bases). This CDR3 contains 15 residues. The germline CDR1 and CDR2 sequences are LGHDT and YNNKEL (reference sequence). The ends were cut back, 0 bases at V and 5 bases at J, with 13 bases in the middle. The CDR3 reads CASSQDTSRVETQYF. DNA of the CDR3: TGTGCCAGCAGCCAAGATACTAGCAGAGTGGAGACCCAGTACTTC.

J is TRBJ2-7 and V is TRBV23-1; no reliable D call. TRBV23-1 is given ORF status, its function remaining uncertain. This CDR3 comprises 15 residues. V dropped 3 bases and J dropped 2 bases, with 14 bases sitting between them. CDR3 amino acids: CASSHCIHFPYEQYF. CDR3 sequence (DNA): TGCGCCAGCAGTCATTGCATACATTTTCCCTACGAGCAGTACTTC.

The V call is TRBV12-3 or TRBV12-4, the J call TRBJ1-6; no reliable D call. This CDR3 has 13 amino acids. V lost 2 bases to trimming and J lost 7 bases, with 6 bases between them. The CDR3 sequence: CASSLLRNSPLHF. In nucleotides, the CDR3 is TGTGCCAGCAGTTTATTGAGGAATTCACCCCTCCACTTT.

This chain links TRBV6-4 with TRBJ2-2, with 14 bases aligning to TRBD2. This CDR3 has 21 residues. Germline V lookup: CDR1 MRHNA, CDR2 SNTAGT. V was pared by 2 bases and J by 4 bases, with 15 bases of the junction left unmatched. CDR3 region: CASSDRTSGGKVSWGTGELFF. CDR3 bases: TGTGCCAGCAGTGACAGGACTAGCGGGGGGAAGGTGTCCTGGGGCACCGGGGAGCTGTTTTTT.

The V and J genes are TRBV29-1 and TRBJ2-7; D is ambiguous. V dropped 4 bases and J dropped 6 bases, with 13 bases sitting between them. The CDR3 totals 12 residues. The germline CDR1 and CDR2 sequences are SQVTM and ANQGSEA. CDR3 amino acids: CSVAPLVGEQYF. CDR3 bases: TGCAGCGTTGCTCCCTTGGTCGGCGAGCAGTACTTC.

With regard to this clone: Because the CDR3's place on the DNA is in doubt, the DNA is left out and the CDR3 is given as listed by TCRdb. This chain's CDR3 is CASSFGPGNTEAFF. J is TRBJ1-1 and V is TRBV5-1. The CDR3 spans 14 amino acids, including both terminal residues. CDR1 and CDR2 (germline): SGHRS, YFSETQ.

This clone was observed a handful of times. V usage is TRBV6-2 or TRBV6-3 and J usage is TRBJ2-7; 9 positions match TRBD1. CDR1 is MNHEY, CDR2 SVGEGT, per germline. This CDR3 has 14 residues. The junction had 8 bases not matched to a gene; V was cut back by 6 bases and J by 5 bases. The CDR3 here is CASSWTGETNEQYF. The CDR3 DNA reads TGTGCCAGCAGCTGGACAGGGGAGACCAACGAGCAGTACTTC.

Remarks on this clone: A read error may produce the germline difference seen at one junction end. The chain uses TRBV7-2 and TRBJ2-7, with D perhaps TRBD1 (6 bases). This CDR3 has 15 residues. In germline, CDR1 is SGHTA, CDR2 FQGNSA. The CDR3: CASTLRLRQEDEQYF. The CDR3 DNA reads TGTGCCAGCACCTTAAGGCTCCGACAGGAGGACGAGCAGTACTTC.

Points on this clone: This specimen includes other DNA sequences encoding the same CDR3. The CDR3 protein is CASSLGDRANSPLHF. The CDR3 DNA reads TGTGCCAGCAGCTTGGGAGACAGGGCCAATTCACCCCTCCACTTT. The chain couples TRBV5-6 to TRBJ1-6; 7 bases map to TRBD1. Germline values: CDR1 SGHDT, CDR2 YYEEEE. V shed 0 bases, J shed 7 bases, and the junction held 4 bases outside the gene matches. The CDR3 sequence is 15 residues long.